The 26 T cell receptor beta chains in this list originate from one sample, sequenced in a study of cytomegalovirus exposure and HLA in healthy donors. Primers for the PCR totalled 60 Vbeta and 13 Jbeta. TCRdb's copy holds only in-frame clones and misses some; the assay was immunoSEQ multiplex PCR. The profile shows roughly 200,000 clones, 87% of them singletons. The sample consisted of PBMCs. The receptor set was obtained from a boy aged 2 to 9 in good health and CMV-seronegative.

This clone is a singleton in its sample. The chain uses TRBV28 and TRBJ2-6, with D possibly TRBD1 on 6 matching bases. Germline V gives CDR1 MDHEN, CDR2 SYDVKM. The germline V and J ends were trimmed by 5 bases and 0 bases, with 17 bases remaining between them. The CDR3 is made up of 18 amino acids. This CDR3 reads CASSPRTVTLSGANVLTF. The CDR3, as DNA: TGTGCCAGCAGTCCGAGGACAGTCACTCTCTCTGGGGCCAACGTCCTGACTTTC.

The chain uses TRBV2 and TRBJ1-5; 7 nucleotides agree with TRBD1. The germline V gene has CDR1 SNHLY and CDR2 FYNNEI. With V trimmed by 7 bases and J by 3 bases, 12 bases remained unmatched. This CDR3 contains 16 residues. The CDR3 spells CASTRDSLKSNQPQHF. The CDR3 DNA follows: TGTGCCAGCACCCGGGACAGCCTAAAATCCAATCAGCCCCAGCATTTT.

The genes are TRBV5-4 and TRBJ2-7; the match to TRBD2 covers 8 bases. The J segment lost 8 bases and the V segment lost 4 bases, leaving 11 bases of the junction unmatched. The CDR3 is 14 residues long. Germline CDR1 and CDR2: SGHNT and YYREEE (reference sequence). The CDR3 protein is CASSPGGELTQQYF. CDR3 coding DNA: TGTGCCAGCAGCCCCGGGGGGGAGTTAACTCAGCAGTACTTC.

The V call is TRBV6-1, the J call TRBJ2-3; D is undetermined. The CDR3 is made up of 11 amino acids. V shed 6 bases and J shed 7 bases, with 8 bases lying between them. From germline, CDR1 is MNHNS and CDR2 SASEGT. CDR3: CASRALNTQYF. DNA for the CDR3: TGTGCCAGCAGGGCATTAAATACGCAGTATTTT.

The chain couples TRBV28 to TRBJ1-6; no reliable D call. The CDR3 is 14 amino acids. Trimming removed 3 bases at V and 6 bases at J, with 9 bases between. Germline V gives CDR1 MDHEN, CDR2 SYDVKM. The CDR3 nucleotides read TGTGCCAGCAGTTTTTTACAGCCTAATTCACCCCTCCACTTT. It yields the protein CASSFLQPNSPLHF.

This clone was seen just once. The chain's CDR3 is CSAGGNSPLHF. CDR3 bases: TGCAGTGCTGGGGGGAACTCACCCCTCCACTTT. The J gene is TRBJ1-6, the V gene TRBV20-1, with a possible D match to TRBD1 (5 bases). Germline CDR1 reads DFQATT; CDR2 reads SNEGSKA (reference sequence). V was shortened by 5 bases and J by 10 bases, with 9 bases between the two germline ends. This CDR3 has 11 amino acids.

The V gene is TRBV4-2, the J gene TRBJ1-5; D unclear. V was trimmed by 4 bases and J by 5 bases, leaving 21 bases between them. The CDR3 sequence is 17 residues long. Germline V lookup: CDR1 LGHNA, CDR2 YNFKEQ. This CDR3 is CASSPSPLSNPDQPQHF. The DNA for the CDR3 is TGTGCCAGCAGCCCTTCCCCCCTTTCTAACCCCGATCAGCCCCAGCATTTT.

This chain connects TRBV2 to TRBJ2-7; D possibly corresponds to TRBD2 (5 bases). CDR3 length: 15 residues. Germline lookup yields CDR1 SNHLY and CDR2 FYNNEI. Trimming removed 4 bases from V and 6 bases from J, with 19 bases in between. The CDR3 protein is CASSAIATPAGEQYF. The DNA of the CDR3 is TGTGCCAGCAGTGCGATTGCGACTCCTGCGGGCGAGCAGTACTTC.

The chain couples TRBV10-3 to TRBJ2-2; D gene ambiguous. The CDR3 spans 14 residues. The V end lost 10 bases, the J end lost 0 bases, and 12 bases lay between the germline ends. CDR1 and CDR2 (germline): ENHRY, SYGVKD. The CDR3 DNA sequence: TGTGCCACACTACCCGACCCGAACACCGGGGAGCTGTTTTTT. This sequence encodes CATLPDPNTGELFF.

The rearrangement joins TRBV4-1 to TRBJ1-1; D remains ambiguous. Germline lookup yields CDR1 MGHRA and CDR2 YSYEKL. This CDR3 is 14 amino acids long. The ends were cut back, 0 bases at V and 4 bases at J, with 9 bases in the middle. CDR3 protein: CASSQEEGFTEAFF. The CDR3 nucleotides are TGCGCCAGCAGCCAAGAGGAGGGATTCACTGAAGCTTTCTTT.

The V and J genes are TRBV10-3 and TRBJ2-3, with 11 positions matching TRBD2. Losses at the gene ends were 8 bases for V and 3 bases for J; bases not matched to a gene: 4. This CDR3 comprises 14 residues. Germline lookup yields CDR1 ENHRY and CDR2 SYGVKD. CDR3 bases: TGTGCCATCCAGAGACTAGCGGGGACAGATACGCAGTATTTT. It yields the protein CAIQRLAGTDTQYF.

The CDR3 sequence is CASSIATGKGNTEAFF. In nucleotides, the CDR3 is TGTGCCAGTAGTATAGCTACCGGGAAGGGGAACACTGAAGCTTTCTTT. The V and J genes are TRBV19 and TRBJ1-1; no definite D call. Germline assignment: CDR1 LNHDA and CDR2 SQIVND (reference sequence). CDR3 length: 16 residues. The ends were cut back, 1 base at V and 1 base at J, with 13 bases in the middle.

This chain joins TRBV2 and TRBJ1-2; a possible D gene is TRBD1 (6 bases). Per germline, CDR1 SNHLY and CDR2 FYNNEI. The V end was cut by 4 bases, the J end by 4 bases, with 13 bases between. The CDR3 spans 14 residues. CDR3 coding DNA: TGTGCCAGCAGTGCAGGGAGGGGGTTCTATGGCTACACCTTC. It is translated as CASSAGRGFYGYTF. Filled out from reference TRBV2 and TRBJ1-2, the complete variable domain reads EPEVTQTPSHQVTQMGQEVILRCVPISNHLYFYWYRQILGQKVEFLVSFYNNEISEKSEIFDDQFSVERPDGSNFTLKIRSTKLEDSAMYFCASSAGRGFYGYTFGSGTRLTVV.

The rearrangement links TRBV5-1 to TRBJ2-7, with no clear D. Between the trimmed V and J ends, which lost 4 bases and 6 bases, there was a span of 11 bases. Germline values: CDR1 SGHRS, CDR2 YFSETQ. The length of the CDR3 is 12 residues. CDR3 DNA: TGCGCCAGCAGCCCGACGGGTGTCGAGCAGTACTTC. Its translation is CASSPTGVEQYF.

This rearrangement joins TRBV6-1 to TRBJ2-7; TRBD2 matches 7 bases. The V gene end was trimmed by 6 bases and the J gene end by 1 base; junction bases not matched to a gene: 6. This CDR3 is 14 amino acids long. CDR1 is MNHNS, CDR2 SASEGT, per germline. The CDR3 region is CASRAGAGSYEQYF. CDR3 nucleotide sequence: TGTGCCAGCAGGGCGGGAGCAGGGTCCTACGAGCAGTACTTC.

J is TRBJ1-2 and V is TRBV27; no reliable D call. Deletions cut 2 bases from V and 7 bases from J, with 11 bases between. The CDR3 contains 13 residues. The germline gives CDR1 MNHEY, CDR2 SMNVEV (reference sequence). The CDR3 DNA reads TGTGCCAGCAGTTTACAAGCCGGGAGTGGCTACACCTTC. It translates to CASSLQAGSGYTF.

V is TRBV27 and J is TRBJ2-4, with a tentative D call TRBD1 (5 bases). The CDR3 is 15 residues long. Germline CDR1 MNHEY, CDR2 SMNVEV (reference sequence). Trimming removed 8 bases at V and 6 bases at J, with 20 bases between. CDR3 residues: CASAKGVSGLNIQYF. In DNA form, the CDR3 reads TGTGCCAGCGCTAAAGGGGTCAGTGGGTTAAACATTCAGTACTTC.

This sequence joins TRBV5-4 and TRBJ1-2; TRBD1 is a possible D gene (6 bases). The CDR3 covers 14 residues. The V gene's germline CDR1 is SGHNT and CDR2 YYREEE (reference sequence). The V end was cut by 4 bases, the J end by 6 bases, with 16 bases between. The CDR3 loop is CASSLLSGDNGYTF. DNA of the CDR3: TGTGCCAGCAGCCTCCTCTCAGGGGACAATGGCTACACCTTC.

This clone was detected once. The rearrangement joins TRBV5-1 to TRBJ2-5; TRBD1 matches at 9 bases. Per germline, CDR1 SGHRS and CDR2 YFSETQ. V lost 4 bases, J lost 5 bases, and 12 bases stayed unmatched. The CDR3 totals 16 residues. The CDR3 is CASSLTDRGGTETQYF. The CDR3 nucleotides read TGCGCCAGCAGCCTAACGGACAGGGGAGGGACGGAGACCCAGTACTTC.

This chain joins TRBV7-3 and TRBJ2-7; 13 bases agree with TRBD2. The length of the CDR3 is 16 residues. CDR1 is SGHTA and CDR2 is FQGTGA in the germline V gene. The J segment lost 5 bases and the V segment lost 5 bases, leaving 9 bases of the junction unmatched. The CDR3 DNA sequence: TGTGCCAGCAGCCCTGAGGGTGGACTAGCGGGAGACGAGCAGTACTTC. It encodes CASSPEGGLAGDEQYF.

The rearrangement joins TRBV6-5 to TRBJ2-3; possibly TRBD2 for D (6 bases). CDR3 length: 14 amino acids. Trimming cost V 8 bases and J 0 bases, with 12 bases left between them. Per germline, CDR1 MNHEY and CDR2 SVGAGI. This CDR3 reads CASLGGLSTDTQYF. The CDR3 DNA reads TGTGCCAGCCTGGGAGGCCTCAGCACAGATACGCAGTATTTT.

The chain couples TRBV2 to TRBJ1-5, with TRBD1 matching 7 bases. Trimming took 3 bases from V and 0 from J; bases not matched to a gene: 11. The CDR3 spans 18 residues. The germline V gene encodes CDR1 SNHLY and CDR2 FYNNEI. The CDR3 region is CASSDVGTAPNSNQPQHF. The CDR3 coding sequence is TGTGCCAGCAGTGATGTGGGGACAGCGCCTAATAGCAATCAGCCCCAGCATTTT.

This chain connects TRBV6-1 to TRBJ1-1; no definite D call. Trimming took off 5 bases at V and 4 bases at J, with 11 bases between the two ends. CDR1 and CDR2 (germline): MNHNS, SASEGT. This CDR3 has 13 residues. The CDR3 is CASSLRRVTEAFF. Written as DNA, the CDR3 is TGTGCCAGCAGTCTCCGGCGGGTCACTGAAGCTTTCTTT.

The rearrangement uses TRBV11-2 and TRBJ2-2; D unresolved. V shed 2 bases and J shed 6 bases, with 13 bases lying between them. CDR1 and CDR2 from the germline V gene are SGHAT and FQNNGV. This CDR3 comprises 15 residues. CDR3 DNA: TGTGCCAGCAGCTTATTGGCAGTTAATTCCGGGGAGCTGTTTTTT. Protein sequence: CASSLLAVNSGELFF.

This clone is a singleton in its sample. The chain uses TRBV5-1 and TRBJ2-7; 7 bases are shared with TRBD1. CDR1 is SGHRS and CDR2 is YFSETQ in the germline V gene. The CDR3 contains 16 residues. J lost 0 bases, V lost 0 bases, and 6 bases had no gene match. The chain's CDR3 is CASSLGGQSRSYEQYF. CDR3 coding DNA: TGCGCCAGCAGCTTGGGGGGACAGTCCCGCTCCTACGAGCAGTACTTC.

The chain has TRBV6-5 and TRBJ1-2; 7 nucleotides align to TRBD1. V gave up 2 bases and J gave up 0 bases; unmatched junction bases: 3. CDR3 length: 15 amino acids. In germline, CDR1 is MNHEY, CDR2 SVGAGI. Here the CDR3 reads CASSYGGTANYGYTF. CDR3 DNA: TGTGCCAGCAGTTACGGAGGGACAGCTAACTATGGCTACACCTTC.